Presented here are 19 T cell receptor beta chains from one specimen sequenced in a study of cytomegalovirus exposure and HLA in healthy donors (dated by TCRdb to 2015 to 2018). Receptor amplification or capture employed the immunoSEQ multiplex PCR assay. A mixture of 60 forward primers for TCR Vbeta segments and 13 reverse primers for TCR Jbeta segments was used in the multiplex PCR. As stored in TCRdb, this immuneACCESS dataset retains in-frame rearrangements with V and J assigned. A fraction of the clones does not appear; measured against another copy, unresolved V genes explain less than half of the discrepancy, and the remainder lacks a known reason. The table for this sample lists about 150,000 clones; around 80% of them were counted only once. About 3.1% of the sample lies in the top ten. The sequencing sample was made of PBMCs. Receptor source: a woman aged 45-65 years in good health and CMV-seropositive.

The chain links TRBV5-1 to TRBJ1-2; 8 bases are a match to TRBD1. The germline CDR1 and CDR2 sequences are SGHRS and YFSETQ. V shed 5 bases, J shed 7 bases, and the junction held 10 bases outside the gene matches. The length of the CDR3 is 14 residues. The CDR3 region has the DNA TGCGCCAGCAGGTCAGGGGGCTCGGGGTTTGGCTACACCTTC. Translation gives CASRSGGSGFGYTF.

This clone showed up just a few times. The CDR3 loop is CASRPQGLGNEQFF. CDR3 bases: TGCGCCAGCAGACCTCAGGGTTTAGGGAATGAGCAGTTCTTC. The chain links TRBV5-1 to TRBJ2-1, with D tentatively TRBD1 (5 bases). Germline CDR1 and CDR2: SGHRS and YFSETQ. Trimming stripped 5 bases from V and 7 bases from J, with 16 bases between. The CDR3 totals 14 residues.

This sequence joins TRBV11-2 and TRBJ2-3; no firm D call. Germline assignment: CDR1 SGHAT and CDR2 FQNNGV. The V end was cut by 2 bases, the J end by 2 bases, with 14 bases between. The CDR3 extends over 16 amino acids. In DNA form, the CDR3 reads TGTGCCAGCAGCTTATTCACGCAGGCACTCACAGATACGCAGTATTTT. As protein: CASSLFTQALTDTQYF.

The V gene is TRBV2, the J gene TRBJ1-2; TRBD1 might be the D (6 bases). The CDR3 has 14 amino acids. Germline CDR1 is SNHLY and CDR2 is FYNNEI. V dropped 2 bases and J dropped 3 bases, with 10 bases sitting between them. CDR3 DNA sequence: TGTGCCAGCAGTGAAAATGAGGGGGACTATGGCTACACCTTC. This encodes CASSENEGDYGYTF.

The genes are TRBV4-2 and TRBJ2-3; tentatively, D is TRBD2 (5 bases). V was pared by 0 bases and J by 6 bases, with 10 bases between. The CDR3 has 14 amino acids. CDR1 is LGHNA and CDR2 is YNFKEQ in the germline V gene. CDR3 protein: CASSQEAPGDTQYF. CDR3 nucleotide sequence: TGTGCCAGCAGCCAAGAGGCTCCGGGGGATACGCAGTATTTT.

The rearrangement joins TRBV19 to TRBJ1-4; 7 nucleotides agree with TRBD1. Per germline, CDR1 LNHDA and CDR2 SQIVND (reference sequence). Losses at the gene ends were 5 bases for V and 8 bases for J; bases not matched to a gene: 8. The CDR3 length is 14 residues. The CDR3 DNA reads TGTGCCAGTAGTCCCGAAGGGGGCTTCGAAAAACTGTTTTTT. Encoded protein: CASSPEGGFEKLFF.

This chain joins TRBV29-1 and TRBJ1-1, with D unresolved. There are 13 residues in the CDR3. V lost 4 bases to trimming and J lost 1 base, with 10 bases between them. CDR1 is SQVTM, CDR2 ANQGSEA, per germline. CDR3 DNA sequence: TGCAGCGTTGGGGCACAGAGGAACACTGAAGCTTTCTTT. As protein: CSVGAQRNTEAFF.

The genes are TRBV6-1 and TRBJ2-7, with 15 bases lining up with TRBD2. The CDR3 sequence is 15 residues long. The V gene end was trimmed by 4 bases and the J gene end by 6 bases; junction bases not matched to a gene: 4. CDR1 and CDR2 from the germline V gene are MNHNS and SASEGT. The CDR3, as DNA: TGTGCCAGCAGTGGGACTAGCGGGGGGGCGGGCGAGCAGTACTTC. It translates to CASSGTSGGAGEQYF.

This clone was observed once. The gene calls are TRBV28 and TRBJ2-6; a weak D match, TRBD1 (6 bases). Trimming took 5 bases from V and 0 from J, leaving 20 bases between them. CDR3 size: 19 residues. Germline V gene data show CDR1 as MDHEN and CDR2 as SYDVKM. The CDR3 spells CASSLYRAPHLSGANVLTF. The CDR3 coding sequence is TGTGCCAGCAGTCTATACAGGGCCCCCCACCTCTCTGGGGCCAACGTCCTGACTTTC.

This clone was seen only once. The chain combines TRBV5-4 with TRBJ2-3; 8 bases fit TRBD2. CDR3 length: 16 amino acids. With 5 bases clipped from V and 4 bases from J, the junction kept 12 bases outside the gene matches. The V gene's germline CDR1 is SGHNT and CDR2 YYREEE (reference sequence). The CDR3 DNA is TGTGCCAGCAGTAATCCCGGGACTAGGAGTGCAGATACGCAGTATTTT. Translated, it gives CASSNPGTRSADTQYF.

This clone was seen a single time. The chain joins TRBV10-1 to TRBJ1-6; D is ambiguous. There are 15 residues in the CDR3. Trimming took 4 bases from V and 9 from J, leaving 16 bases between them. In germline, CDR1 is WNHNN, CDR2 SYGVQD (reference sequence). CDR3 loop: CASSGSVAESSPLHF. The CDR3 DNA follows: TGCGCCAGCAGTGGGTCCGTCGCGGAGAGTTCACCCCTCCACTTT.

V gene TRBV19 combines with J gene TRBJ1-5; D may be TRBD1 (5 bases). The CDR3 is 15 residues long. Trimming pared 3 bases from V and 0 bases from J, leaving 9 bases between. Germline V lookup: CDR1 LNHDA, CDR2 SQIVND (reference sequence). The CDR3 loop is CASSIRADSNQPQHF. The CDR3 DNA follows: TGTGCCAGTAGTATCAGGGCAGATAGCAATCAGCCCCAGCATTTT. The variable domain in full, completed from reference TRBV19 and TRBJ1-5, reads DGGITQSPKYLFRKEGQNVTLSCEQNLNHDAMYWYRQDPGQGLRLIYYSQIVNDFQKGDIAEGYSVSREKKESFPLTVTSAQKNPTAFYLCASSIRADSNQPQHFGDGTRLSIL.

V is TRBV18 and J is TRBJ2-3; 7 nucleotides align to TRBD2. Germline values: CDR1 KGHSH, CDR2 LQKENI. Trimming at V came to 0 bases and at J to 3 bases, leaving 3 bases not matched to a gene. This CDR3 is built from 15 residues. The DNA of the CDR3 is TGTGCCAGCTCACCACCACGGGGGGAGACAGATACGCAGTATTTT. This codes for CASSPPRGETDTQYF.

The chain carries TRBV18 and TRBJ2-5, with 8 nucleotides matching TRBD1. The CDR3 totals 15 residues. Germline V lookup: CDR1 KGHSH, CDR2 LQKENI. J lost 5 bases, V lost 2 bases, and 7 bases had no gene match. The CDR3 coding sequence is TGTGCCAGCTCACCATCCCGGACAGGGACCGAGACCCAGTACTTC. Translation: CASSPSRTGTETQYF.

V is TRBV19 and J is TRBJ2-1; 8 nucleotides align to TRBD2. The CDR3 contains 14 residues. The J segment lost 4 bases and the V segment lost 10 bases, leaving 9 bases of the junction unmatched. From germline, CDR1 is LNHDA and CDR2 SQIVND (reference sequence). CDR3 bases: TGTGCCACCTACGGGAGGGCCGGGTACAATGAGCAGTTCTTC. Amino acid sequence: CATYGRAGYNEQFF.

V gene TRBV30 combines with J gene TRBJ1-6, with 8 bases matching TRBD1. The germline CDR1 and CDR2 sequences are GTSNPN and SVGIG (reference sequence). This CDR3 has 16 residues. The J segment lost 6 bases and the V segment lost 0 bases, leaving 7 bases of the junction unmatched. This CDR3 reads CAWSVGRGRTNSPLHF. DNA for the CDR3: TGTGCCTGGAGTGTAGGCAGGGGGCGAACTAATTCACCCCTCCACTTT.

V gene TRBV10-3 combines with J gene TRBJ2-3; 9 positions agree with TRBD2. After removal of 3 bases from V and 12 bases from J, the junction contained 4 bases not matched to a gene. This CDR3 contains 12 residues. The V gene's germline CDR1 is ENHRY and CDR2 SYGVKD. CDR3 nucleotide sequence: TGTGCCATCAGTGACCTAGCGGGGAGACAGTATTTT. It specifies CAISDLAGRQYF.

This clone was seen a few times. The CDR3, as DNA: TGCGCCAGCAGCCAAGGGACAGGGCGGTTAGAGGAAAAACTGTTTTTT. Its translation: CASSQGTGRLEEKLFF. The rearrangement links TRBV4-3 to TRBJ1-4, with 8 bases matching TRBD1. Trimming took 1 base from V and 8 from J; bases not matched to a gene: 9. The CDR3 has 16 amino acids. The V gene's germline CDR1 is LGHNA and CDR2 YSLEER.

This clone has only one observation. CDR3 loop: CASSRTGGNQPQHF. CDR3 in DNA: TGTGCCAGCAGCCGGACAGGGGGCAATCAGCCCCAGCATTTT. The gene calls are TRBV7-9 and TRBJ1-5; 9 bases fit TRBD1. The CDR3 consists of 14 residues. The trim removed 5 bases at V and 2 bases at J, leaving 1 base unmatched. Germline CDR1 is SEHNR and CDR2 is FQNEAQ (reference sequence).